The subject of this entry is one T cell receptor (beta chain). The data belong to a study of technical replicates of blood from several donors. Profiled with immunoSEQ multiplex PCR; TCRdb holds only in-frame clones, not every one. There are approximately 87,000 clones in the sample; approximately 92% occur only once, and roughly 0.37% lies in the top ten. Germline loops: CDR1 WNHNN, CDR2 SYGVQD (reference sequence). The length of the CDR3 is 11 residues. Trimming took 7 bases from V and 7 from J, leaving 11 bases between them. The receptor's source is a human donor in good health. Some clones in this sample may be carry-over from other donors' samples. The V and J genes are TRBV10-1 and TRBJ2-7; D unclear. The sample comprised T cells isolated from PBMCs. The CDR3 loop is CASTRSVEQYF. The CDR3 DNA follows: TGCGCCAGCACCCGTTCTGTTGAGCAGTACTTC.